Below are 19 T cell receptor beta chains sequenced from a single sample in a study of T cells in Graves' hyperthyroidism and ophthalmopathy. The source material, RNA transcripts, was used to amplify TCR beta CDR3 regions. The HTBI primer set served for first-round RT-PCR of the TCR CDR3. TCRdb re-analysed the multiplex PCR reads in MiXCR, keeping a single row per CDR3 protein. The sample gives 300,000 to 450,000 distinct CDR3 sequences, about a sixth of which show up once; 30% to 40% is in the top ten. The sequencing input was blood. The receptors originated from a woman aged 25 to 45 with Graves' hyperthyroidism that later progressed to Graves' ophthalmopathy.

Notes on this clonotype: The junction departs from germline at one end; a sequencing error may be responsible. The chain has TRBV4-1 and TRBJ1-1, with D unclear. This CDR3 spans 15 amino acids. Looked up from germline, CDR1 is MGHRA and CDR2 is YSYEKL. CDR3 DNA sequence: TGCACCAGCAGCCAAGAGGCGGATTCGTACACTGAAGCTTTCTTT. Translated: CTSSQEADSYTEAFF.

This clonotype was observed at least ten times. This chain connects TRBV6-1 to TRBJ2-2; D is perhaps TRBD1 (5 bases). The CDR3 is 14 residues long. The V end was cut by 5 bases, the J end by 3 bases, with 10 bases between. CDR1 MNHNS and CDR2 SASEGT come from the germline V gene. The CDR3 sequence: CASSSGPHTGELFF. CDR3 DNA sequence: TGTGCCAGCAGTTCAGGGCCGCACACCGGGGAGCTGTTTTTT.

This clonotype was observed at least ten times. This chain uses TRBV28 with TRBJ2-7; tentative D call: TRBD2 (6 bases). This CDR3 comprises 15 residues. Looked up from germline, CDR1 is MDHEN and CDR2 is SYDVKM. Trimming took off 6 bases at V and 0 bases at J, with 15 bases between the two ends. The CDR3 bases are TGTGCCAGCAGGCAGTCGGGGGACCCCTCCTACGAGCAGTACTTC. Amino acids: CASRQSGDPSYEQYF.

V usage is TRBV20-1 and J usage is TRBJ1-3; possible D gene TRBD1, 5 bases. The CDR3 extends over 15 amino acids. In germline, CDR1 is DFQATT, CDR2 SNEGSKA (reference sequence). Trimming left V 0 bases short and J 4 bases short, with 13 bases between. The DNA for the CDR3 is TGCAGTGCTAGAGATCAGGGTTTAATCGGAAACACCATATATTTT. This codes for CSARDQGLIGNTIYF.

This clonotype has ten or more counts. V gene TRBV6-1 combines with J gene TRBJ2-1; D gene ambiguous. The CDR3 loop spans 14 amino acids. CDR1 is MNHNS and CDR2 is SASEGT in the germline V gene. Trimming removed 4 bases at V and 7 bases at J, with 14 bases between. CDR3 sequence: CASSVQVSRNEQFF. The CDR3 DNA reads TGTGCCAGCAGTGTCCAGGTATCGAGGAATGAGCAGTTCTTC.

V usage is TRBV18 and J usage is TRBJ1-1; D possibly corresponds to TRBD1 (5 bases). The CDR3 runs to 13 residues. Germline V gene data show CDR1 as KGHSH and CDR2 as LQKENI. The V end lost 5 bases, the J end lost 5 bases, and 12 bases lay between the germline ends. The chain's CDR3 is CASSADWGTEAFF. In nucleotides, the CDR3 is TGTGCCAGCTCAGCAGATTGGGGGACTGAAGCTTTCTTT.

This clonotype was counted between two and nine times. The chain uses TRBV19 and TRBJ2-3; 12 nucleotides line up with TRBD2. Germline V gives CDR1 LNHDA, CDR2 SQIVND (reference sequence). This CDR3 region has 17 residues. The V and J ends lost 4 bases and 5 bases, in that order; junction bases with no gene match: 10. CDR3 nucleotides: TGTGCCAGTAGTAGCTGGACTAGCGGGATCAAGGGAGATACGCAGTATTTT. This codes for CASSSWTSGIKGDTQYF.

Ten or more counts support this clonotype. This chain links TRBV18 with TRBJ2-3; the D is unclear. The germline CDR1 and CDR2 sequences are KGHSH and LQKENI. There are 12 residues in the CDR3. Trimming left V 8 bases short and J 1 base short, with 7 bases between. The CDR3 reads CASSPRTDTQYF. Written as DNA, the CDR3 is TGTGCCAGCAGTCCCCGCACAGATACGCAGTATTTT. Using reference TRBV18 and TRBJ2-3 for the parts outside the CDR3, the full variable domain is NAGVMQNPRHLVRRRGQEARLRCSPMKGHSHVYWYRQLPEEGLKFMVYLQKENIIDESGMPKERFSAEFPKEGPSILRIQQVVRGDSAAYFCASSPRTDTQYFGPGTRLTVL.

This clonotype came up a few times. The CDR3 DNA is TGCGCCAGCAGCCCCGGACTTGCCACAGATACGCAGTATTTT. Translating gives CASSPGLATDTQYF. This chain links TRBV5-1 with TRBJ2-3; tentative D call: TRBD2 (5 bases). V gave up 4 bases and J gave up 2 bases, with 11 bases separating them. The CDR3 loop spans 14 amino acids. Germline V CDR1 and CDR2: SGHRS, YFSETQ.

This sequence joins TRBV29-1 and TRBJ2-1; 12 nucleotides match TRBD2. Germline-derived CDR1 and CDR2 are SQVTM and ANQGSEA. CDR3 size: 17 residues. Trimming at V came to 4 bases and at J to 5 bases, leaving 12 bases not matched to a gene. This CDR3 is CSVGGLAGGLPHNEQFF. As DNA, the CDR3 is TGCAGCGTTGGAGGTCTAGCGGGAGGGTTACCACACAATGAGCAGTTCTTC.

This clonotype was recorded a few times. A much larger clone lies one base from this, so it may be a read error. The rearrangement links TRBV19 to TRBJ1-1; the D is unclear. The CDR3 runs 14 residues. CDR1 is LNHDA and CDR2 is SQIVND in the germline V gene (reference sequence). For the CDR3, the DNA is TGTGCCAGTGACCGATACGGGATGAACACTGAAGCTTCCTTT. Translated: CASDRYGMNTEASF.

This clonotype was detected many times. The chain employs TRBV7-8 and TRBJ2-1, with 9 bases lining up with TRBD2. The J segment lost 5 bases and the V segment lost 5 bases, leaving 13 bases of the junction unmatched. This CDR3 has 17 amino acids. Germline V gives CDR1 SGHVS, CDR2 FQNEAQ. The CDR3: CASSPVRLAGLDNEQFF. CDR3 nucleotides: TGTGCCAGCAGCCCCGTCCGCCTAGCGGGGTTGGACAATGAGCAGTTCTTC.

This clonotype was recorded many times. The chain has TRBV12-3 or TRBV12-4 and TRBJ2-5; a possible D gene is TRBD1 (5 bases). Trimming pared 3 bases from V and 1 base from J, leaving 21 bases between. The CDR3 contains 18 residues. CDR3: CASSLVYPGPLAQETQYF. The DNA for the CDR3 is TGTGCCAGCAGTTTGGTCTACCCAGGGCCTCTGGCCCAAGAGACCCAGTACTTC.

A few counts support this clonotype. J is TRBJ2-7 and V is TRBV11-2; 7 bases map to TRBD2. The CDR3 contains 15 residues. V was clipped by 1 base and J by 7 bases; unmatched bases: 10. Germline V gene sequence: CDR1 SGHAT, CDR2 FQNNGV. The CDR3 protein is CASSLGEGTLREQYF. Here the CDR3 DNA reads TGTGCCAGCAGCTTAGGGGAGGGAACCCTGCGGGAGCAGTACTTC.

This clonotype was detected many times. The V call is TRBV29-1, the J call TRBJ1-1, with TRBD1 matching over 11 bases. J gave up 5 bases and V 7 bases, and 9 bases lay outside the gene matches. CDR1 is SQVTM and CDR2 is ANQGSEA in the germline V gene. The CDR3 consists of 14 residues. The CDR3 DNA follows: TGCAGCGCCTACAAGGGGACAGGGGGGACTGAAGCTTTCTTT. This codes for CSAYKGTGGTEAFF.

The chain links TRBV11-2 to TRBJ2-1; 12 nucleotides agree with TRBD2. The CDR3 extends over 15 amino acids. Trimming at V came to 5 bases and at J to 4 bases, leaving 3 bases not matched to a gene. Germline-derived CDR1 and CDR2 are SGHAT and FQNNGV. In DNA form, the CDR3 reads TGTGCCAGCAGCGATACTAGCGGGAGGTACAATGAGCAGTTCTTC. It specifies CASSDTSGRYNEQFF. The full variable domain, its missing parts supplied by reference TRBV11-2 and TRBJ2-1, is EAGVAQSPRYKIIEKRQSVAFWCNPISGHATLYWYQQILGQGPKLLIQFQNNGVVDDSQLPKDRFSAERLKGVDSTLKIQPAKLEDSAVYLCASSDTSGRYNEQFFGPGTRLTVL.

This clonotype was observed a handful of times. The chain combines TRBV5-4 with TRBJ2-7; maybe TRBD2 (7 bases). Germline loops: CDR1 SGHNT, CDR2 YYREEE (reference sequence). The CDR3 totals 14 residues. V was shortened by 6 bases and J by 5 bases, with 18 bases between the two germline ends. CDR3 coding DNA: TGTGCCAGCACCGAGAGGGGGGAGGGAAACGAGCAGTACTTC. It specifies CASTERGEGNEQYF.

This clonotype was counted at least ten times. The rearrangement uses TRBV3-1 and TRBJ2-7; 7 bases are shared with TRBD2. CDR3 length equals 16 residues. The germline CDR1 and CDR2 sequences are LGHDT and YNNKEL (reference sequence). Germline trimming cut 1 base from V and 0 bases from J; bases unmatched to any gene: 6. CDR3 DNA sequence: TGTGCCAGCAGCCAAGCGGGGGGAGTCGGCTCCTACGAGCAGTACTTC. Amino acid sequence: CASSQAGGVGSYEQYF.

This clonotype was counted only a few times. The CDR3 sequence: CAIDEATEEAGANVLTF. In DNA, the CDR3 is TGTGCCATCGATGAGGCGACGGAGGAGGCCGGGGCCAACGTCCTGACTTTC. The chain recombines TRBV10-3 with TRBJ2-6; D might be TRBD2 (5 bases). Germline values: CDR1 ENHRY, CDR2 SYGVKD. V gave up 8 bases and J gave up 4 bases, with 21 bases separating them. This CDR3 is built from 17 residues.